The clone carrying this T cell receptor (beta chain) was detected a few times. Its matching antigen is unknown. The CDR3 is 17 residues long. Trimming cost V 3 bases and J 0 bases, with 17 bases left between them. Germline loops: CDR1 SGHAT, CDR2 FQNNGV. The sample is drawn from a study of cytomegalovirus exposure and HLA in healthy donors. As for the study in general: There were 90 million to 140 million unique TCR beta sequences, drawn from some 180 million T cells, in an earlier analysis.

PCR primers comprised 60 Vbeta and 13 Jbeta primers. Profiling relied on immunoSEQ multiplex PCR, and the TCRdb table lists in-frame clones only, not all of them. The sample has 90,000 to 130,000 clones; over 65% are singletons. General study points: Later analysis demonstrated an association between a missense DCLRE1C variant and TCR beta V- and J-gene trimming. In a later analysis, a genetic analysis reported fewer productive-TCR N-insertions in an Asian-associated ancestry cluster than the cohort average.

Material: PBMCs. The genes are TRBV11-2 and TRBJ1-1, with D possibly being TRBD1 (5 bases). This TCR came from a man aged 25-40 years in good health and CMV-seropositive. CDR3: CASSLRDPTRMNTEAFF. The CDR3 DNA reads TGTGCCAGCAGCTTGCGGGACCCAACGAGGATGAACACTGAAGCTTTCTTT.